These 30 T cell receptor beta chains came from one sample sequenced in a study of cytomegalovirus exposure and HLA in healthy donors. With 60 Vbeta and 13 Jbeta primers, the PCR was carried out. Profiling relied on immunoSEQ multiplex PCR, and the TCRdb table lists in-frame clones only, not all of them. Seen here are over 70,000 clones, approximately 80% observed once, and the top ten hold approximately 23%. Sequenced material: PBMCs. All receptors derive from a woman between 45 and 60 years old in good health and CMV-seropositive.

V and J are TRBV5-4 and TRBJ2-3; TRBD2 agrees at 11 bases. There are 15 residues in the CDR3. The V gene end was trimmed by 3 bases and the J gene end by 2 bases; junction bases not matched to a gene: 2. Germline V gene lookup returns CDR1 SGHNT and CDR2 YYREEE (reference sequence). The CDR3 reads CASSSGLAVTDTQYF. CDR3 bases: TGTGCCAGCAGCTCGGGACTAGCGGTCACAGATACGCAGTATTTT.

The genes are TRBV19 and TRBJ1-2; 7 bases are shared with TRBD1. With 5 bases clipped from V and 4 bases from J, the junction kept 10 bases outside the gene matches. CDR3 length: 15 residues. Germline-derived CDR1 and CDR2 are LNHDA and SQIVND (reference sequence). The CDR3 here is CASSPGQAITYGYTF. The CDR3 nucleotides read TGTGCCAGTAGTCCCGGACAGGCGATAACCTATGGCTACACCTTC.

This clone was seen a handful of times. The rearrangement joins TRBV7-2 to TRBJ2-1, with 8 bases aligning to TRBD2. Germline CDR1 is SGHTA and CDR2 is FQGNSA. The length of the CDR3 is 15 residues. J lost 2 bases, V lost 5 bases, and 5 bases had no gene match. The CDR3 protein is CASSLTSGPYNEQFF. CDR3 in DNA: TGTGCCAGCAGCCTCACTAGCGGCCCCTACAATGAGCAGTTCTTC. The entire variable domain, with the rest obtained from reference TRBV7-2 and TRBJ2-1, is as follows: GAGVSQSPSNKVTEKGKDVELRCDPISGHTALYWYRQSLGQGLEFLIYFQGNSAPDKSGLPSDRFSAERTGGSVSTLTIQRTQQEDSAVYLCASSLTSGPYNEQFFGPGTRLTVL.

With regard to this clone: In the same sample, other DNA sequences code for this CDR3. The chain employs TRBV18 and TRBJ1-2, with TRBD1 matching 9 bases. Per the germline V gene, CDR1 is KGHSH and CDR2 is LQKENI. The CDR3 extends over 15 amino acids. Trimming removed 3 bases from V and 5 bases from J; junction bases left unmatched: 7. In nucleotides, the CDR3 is TGTGCCAGCTCACCGAGGACAGGGGAGGGGTATGGCTACACCTTC. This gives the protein CASSPRTGEGYGYTF.

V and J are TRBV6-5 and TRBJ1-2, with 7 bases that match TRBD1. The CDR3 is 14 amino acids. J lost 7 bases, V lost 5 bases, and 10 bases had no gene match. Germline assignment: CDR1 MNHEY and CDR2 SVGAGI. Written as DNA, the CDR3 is TGTGCCAGCAGTCCCCCTGACAGGGTTTTTGGCTACACCTTC. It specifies CASSPPDRVFGYTF.

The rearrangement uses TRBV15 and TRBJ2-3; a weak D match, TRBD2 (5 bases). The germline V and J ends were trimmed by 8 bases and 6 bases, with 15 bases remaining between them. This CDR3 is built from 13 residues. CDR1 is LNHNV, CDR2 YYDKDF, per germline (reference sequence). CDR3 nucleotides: TGTGCCACCTGGGAGCCCAGGTCGGATACGCAGTATTTT. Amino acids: CATWEPRSDTQYF.

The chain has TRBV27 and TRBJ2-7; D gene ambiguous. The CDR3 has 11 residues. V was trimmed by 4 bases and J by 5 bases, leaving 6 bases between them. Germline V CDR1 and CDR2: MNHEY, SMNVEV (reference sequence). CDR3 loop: CASSSLHEQYF. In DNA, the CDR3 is TGTGCCAGCAGTTCACTCCACGAGCAGTACTTC.

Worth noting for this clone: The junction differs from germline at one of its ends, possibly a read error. The CDR3 sequence: CASRLGGGRSNQPQHF. Here the CDR3 DNA reads TGTGCCAGCAGGTTGGGGGGGGGCAGGAGCAATCAGCCCCAGCATTTT. The V gene is TRBV5-5, the J gene TRBJ1-5, with D possibly matching TRBD1 (6 bases). Germline assignment: CDR1 SGHKS and CDR2 YYEKEE (reference sequence). This CDR3 region has 16 residues.

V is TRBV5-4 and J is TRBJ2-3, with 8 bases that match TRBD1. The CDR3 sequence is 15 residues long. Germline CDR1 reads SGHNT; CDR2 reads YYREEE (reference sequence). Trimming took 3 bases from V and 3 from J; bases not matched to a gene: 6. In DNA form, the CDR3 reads TGTGCCAGCAGCTACCAGGGGGCCAGGACAGATACGCAGTATTTT. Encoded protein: CASSYQGARTDTQYF.

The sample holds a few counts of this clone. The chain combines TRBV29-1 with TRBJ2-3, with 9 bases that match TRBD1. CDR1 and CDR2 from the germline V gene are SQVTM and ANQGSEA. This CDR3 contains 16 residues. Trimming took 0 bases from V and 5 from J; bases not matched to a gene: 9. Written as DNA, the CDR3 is TGCAGCGTTGAAGATCGGCGGACAGGGGTTCGAGATACGCAGTATTTT. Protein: CSVEDRRTGVRDTQYF.

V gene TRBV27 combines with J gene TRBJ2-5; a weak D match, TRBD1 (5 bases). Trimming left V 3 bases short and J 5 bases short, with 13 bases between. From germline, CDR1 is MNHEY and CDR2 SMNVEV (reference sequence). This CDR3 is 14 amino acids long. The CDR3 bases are TGTGCCAGCAGTTTGGGGCCAGATGGGGAGACCCAGTACTTC. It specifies CASSLGPDGETQYF.

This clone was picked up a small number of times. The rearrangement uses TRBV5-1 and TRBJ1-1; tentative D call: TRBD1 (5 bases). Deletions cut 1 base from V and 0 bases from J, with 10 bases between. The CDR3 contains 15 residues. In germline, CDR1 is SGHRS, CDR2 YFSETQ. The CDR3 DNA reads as TGCGCCAGCAGCTTGAGCAGGGTCCTGAACACTGAAGCTTTCTTT. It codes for CASSLSRVLNTEAFF.

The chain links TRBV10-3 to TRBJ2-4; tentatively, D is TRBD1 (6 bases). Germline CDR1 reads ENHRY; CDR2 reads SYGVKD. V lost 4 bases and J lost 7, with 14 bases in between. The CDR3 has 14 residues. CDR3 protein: CAISGDTNRNIQYF. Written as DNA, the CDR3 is TGTGCCATCAGTGGGGACACGAACCGCAACATTCAGTACTTC.

The CDR3 bases are TGCGCCAGCAAGACAGGGGGGAGTAAGGAGACCCAGTACTTC. This encodes CASKTGGSKETQYF. The chain employs TRBV10-2 and TRBJ2-5; TRBD1 aligns across 9 bases. CDR3 size: 14 residues. Trimming removed 7 bases from V and 5 bases from J; junction bases left unmatched: 8. Germline-derived CDR1 and CDR2 are WSHSY and SAAADI.

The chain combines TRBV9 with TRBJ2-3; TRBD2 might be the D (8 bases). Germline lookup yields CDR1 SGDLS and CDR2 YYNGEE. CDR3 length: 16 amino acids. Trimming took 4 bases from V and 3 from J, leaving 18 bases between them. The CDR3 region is CASSPQGGLVTDTQYF. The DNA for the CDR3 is TGTGCCAGCAGCCCCCAGGGGGGACTAGTAACAGATACGCAGTATTTT.

The CDR3 DNA sequence: TGTGCCAGCAGTTTAGAATCCCCCCGACGGGGCACTGAAGCTTTCTTT. This gives the protein CASSLESPRRGTEAFF. The chain has TRBV27 and TRBJ1-1; D not certain. CDR1 and CDR2 (germline): MNHEY, SMNVEV (reference sequence). V was clipped by 2 bases and J by 4 bases, with 17 bases between them. The CDR3 runs to 16 residues.

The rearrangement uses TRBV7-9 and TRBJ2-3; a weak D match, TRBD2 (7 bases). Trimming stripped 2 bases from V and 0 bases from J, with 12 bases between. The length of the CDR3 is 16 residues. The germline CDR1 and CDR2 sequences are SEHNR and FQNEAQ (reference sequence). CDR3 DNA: TGTGCCAGCAGCTTAACCGGGGGGCGTAGCACAGATACGCAGTATTTT. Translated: CASSLTGGRSTDTQYF.

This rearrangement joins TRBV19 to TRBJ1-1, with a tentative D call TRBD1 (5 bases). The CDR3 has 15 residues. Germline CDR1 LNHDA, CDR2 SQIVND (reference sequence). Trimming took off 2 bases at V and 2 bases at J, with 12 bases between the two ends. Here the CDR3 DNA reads TGTGCCAGTAGTATACAGGGTGAGGTTAACACTGAAGCTTTCTTT. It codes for CASSIQGEVNTEAFF.

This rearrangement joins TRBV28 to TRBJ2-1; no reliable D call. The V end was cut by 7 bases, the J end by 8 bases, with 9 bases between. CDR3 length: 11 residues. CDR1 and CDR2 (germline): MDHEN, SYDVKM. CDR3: CASTVNYEQFF. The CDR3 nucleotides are TGTGCCAGCACCGTTAACTATGAGCAGTTCTTC.

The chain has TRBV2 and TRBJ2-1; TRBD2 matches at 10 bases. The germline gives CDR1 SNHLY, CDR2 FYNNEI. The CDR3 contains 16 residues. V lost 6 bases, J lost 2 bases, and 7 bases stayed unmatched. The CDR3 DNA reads TGTGCCAGCAGCCCTACGGGACTAGCGACCTACAATGAGCAGTTCTTC. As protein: CASSPTGLATYNEQFF.

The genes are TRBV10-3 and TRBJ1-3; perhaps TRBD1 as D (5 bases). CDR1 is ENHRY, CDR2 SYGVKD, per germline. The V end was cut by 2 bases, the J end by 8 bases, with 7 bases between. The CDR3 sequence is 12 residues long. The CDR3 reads CAISEIRDTIYF. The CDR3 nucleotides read TGTGCCATCAGTGAGATCAGGGACACCATATATTTT.

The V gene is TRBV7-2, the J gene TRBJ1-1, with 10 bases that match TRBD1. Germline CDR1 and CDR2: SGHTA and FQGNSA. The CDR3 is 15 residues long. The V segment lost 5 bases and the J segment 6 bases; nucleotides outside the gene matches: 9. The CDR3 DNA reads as TGTGCCAGCAGCCTCAGACAGGGGGCAGCGGCTGAAGCTTTCTTT. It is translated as CASSLRQGAAAEAFF.

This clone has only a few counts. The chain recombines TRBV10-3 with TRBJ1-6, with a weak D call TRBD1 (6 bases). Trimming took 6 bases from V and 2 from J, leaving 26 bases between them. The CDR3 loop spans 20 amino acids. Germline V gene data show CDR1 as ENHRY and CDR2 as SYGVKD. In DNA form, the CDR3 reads TGTGCCATCAGCCCTACGGCCGGGACACTCCAGGGCACCTATAATTCACCCCTCCACTTT. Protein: CAISPTAGTLQGTYNSPLHF.

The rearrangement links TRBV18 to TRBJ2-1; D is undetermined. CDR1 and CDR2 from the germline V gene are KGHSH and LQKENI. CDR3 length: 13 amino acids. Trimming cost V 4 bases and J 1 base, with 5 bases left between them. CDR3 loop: CASSRSSYNEQFF. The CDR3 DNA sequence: TGTGCCAGCTCACGTTCGTCCTACAATGAGCAGTTCTTC.

As DNA, the CDR3 is TGTGCCAGCAATAGATACACTAATGAAAAACTGTTTTTT. Protein product: CASNRYTNEKLFF. The chain joins TRBV2 to TRBJ1-4; no reliable D call. Germline CDR1 SNHLY, CDR2 FYNNEI. The CDR3 extends over 13 amino acids. The V end was cut by 7 bases, the J end by 2 bases, with 8 bases between.

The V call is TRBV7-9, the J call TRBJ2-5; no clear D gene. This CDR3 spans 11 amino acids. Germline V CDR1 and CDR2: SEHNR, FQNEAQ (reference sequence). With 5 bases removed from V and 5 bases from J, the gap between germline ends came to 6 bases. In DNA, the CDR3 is TGTGCCAGCAGCGAAGCGGAGACCCAGTACTTC. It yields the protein CASSEAETQYF.

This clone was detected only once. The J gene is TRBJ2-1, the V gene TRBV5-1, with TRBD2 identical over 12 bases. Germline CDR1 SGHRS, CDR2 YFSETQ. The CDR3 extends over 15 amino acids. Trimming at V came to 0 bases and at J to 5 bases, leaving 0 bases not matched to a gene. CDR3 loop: CASSLGLAGDNEQFF. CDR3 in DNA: TGCGCCAGCAGCTTGGGACTAGCGGGGGACAATGAGCAGTTCTTC.

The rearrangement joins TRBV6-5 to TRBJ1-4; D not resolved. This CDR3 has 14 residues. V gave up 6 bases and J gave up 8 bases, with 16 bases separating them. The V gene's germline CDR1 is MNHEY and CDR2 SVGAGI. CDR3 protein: CASSRSSVDEKLFF. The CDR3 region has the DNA TGTGCCAGCAGCCGGTCCAGCGTCGACGAAAAACTGTTTTTT.

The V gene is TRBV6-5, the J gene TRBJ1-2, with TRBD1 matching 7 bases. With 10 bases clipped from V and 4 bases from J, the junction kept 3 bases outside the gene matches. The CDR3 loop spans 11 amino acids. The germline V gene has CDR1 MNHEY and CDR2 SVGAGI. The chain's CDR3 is CAIQGVYGYTF. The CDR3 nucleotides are TGTGCCATCCAGGGGGTCTATGGCTACACCTTC.

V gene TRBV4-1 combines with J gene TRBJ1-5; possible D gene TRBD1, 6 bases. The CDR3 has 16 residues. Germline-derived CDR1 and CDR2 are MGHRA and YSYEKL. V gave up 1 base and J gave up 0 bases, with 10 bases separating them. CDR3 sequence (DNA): TGCGCCAGCAGCCAAGGCAGGGGACGTAGCAATCAGCCCCAGCATTTT. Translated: CASSQGRGRSNQPQHF.